Listed here are 10 T cell receptor beta chains from one sample, sequenced in a study of memory CD4+ T cells and cytomegalovirus serostatus. Profiling relied on immunoSEQ multiplex PCR, and the TCRdb table lists in-frame clones only, not all of them. This table holds some 56,000 clones, roughly 82% found once. Single viable CD3+CD4+CD8-CD45RO+ cells were sorted as the memory CD4+ T cells. Sequences were obtained from memory CD4+ T cells from blood. The receptors originated from an adult in good health and CMV-seronegative.

The V call is TRBV11-2, the J call TRBJ2-7; 7 bases match TRBD1. The germline gives CDR1 SGHAT, CDR2 FQNNGV. J gave up 4 bases and V 3 bases, and 6 bases lay outside the gene matches. This CDR3 has 14 amino acids. CDR3 sequence (DNA): TGTGCCAGCAGCTTCTGGGCCAGGGGGTACGAGCAGTACTTC. Amino acids: CASSFWARGYEQYF. The full variable domain, in which reference TRBV11-2 and TRBJ2-7 provide the parts outside the CDR3, is EAGVAQSPRYKIIEKRQSVAFWCNPISGHATLYWYQQILGQGPKLLIQFQNNGVVDDSQLPKDRFSAERLKGVDSTLKIQPAKLEDSAVYLCASSFWARGYEQYFGPGTRLTVT.

The rearrangement links TRBV5-6 to TRBJ1-6; a possible D gene is TRBD1 (6 bases). The germline V gene encodes CDR1 SGHDT and CDR2 YYEEEE. The V end was cut by 2 bases, the J end by 10 bases, with 13 bases between. CDR3 length equals 14 residues. CDR3: CASSFRGLESPLHF. In DNA form, the CDR3 reads TGTGCCAGCAGCTTCAGGGGCTTAGAGTCACCCCTCCACTTT.

The rearrangement uses TRBV10-3 and TRBJ2-7, with D possibly being TRBD2 (7 bases). The germline V gene has CDR1 ENHRY and CDR2 SYGVKD. The CDR3 is made up of 16 amino acids. V lost 8 bases and J lost 3, with 23 bases in between. The CDR3 region has the DNA TGTGCCATCGCCGATTCGGGGAAGGGGGGGGGCTACGAGCAGTACTTC. Protein product: CAIADSGKGGGYEQYF.

This chain connects TRBV11-3 to TRBJ2-3, with D unclear. There are 15 residues in the CDR3. The V and J ends lost 0 bases and 2 bases respectively, with 9 bases between them. Germline CDR1 is SGHNT and CDR2 is YENEEA. This CDR3 is CASSLEGSFTDTQYF. As DNA, the CDR3 is TGTGCCAGCAGCTTAGAAGGCAGTTTCACAGATACGCAGTATTTT.

V and J are TRBV13 and TRBJ2-1; D call uncertain. The germline V gene has CDR1 PRHDT and CDR2 FYEKMQ (reference sequence). CDR3 size: 13 residues. V lost 5 bases, J lost 4 bases, and 9 bases lay in between. The CDR3, as DNA: TGTGCCAGCAGCGTCACAGAGTACAATGAGCAGTTCTTC. This codes for CASSVTEYNEQFF.

The rearrangement links TRBV19 to TRBJ2-3; D may be TRBD1 (5 bases). V lost 3 bases, J lost 4 bases, and 14 bases lay in between. Germline V lookup: CDR1 LNHDA, CDR2 SQIVND (reference sequence). CDR3 length: 15 residues. The CDR3 nucleotides are TGTGCCAGTAGTATCCAGGGAAGGAAGTCAGATACGCAGTATTTT. This encodes CASSIQGRKSDTQYF.

The chain joins TRBV6-6 to TRBJ2-1, with 11 bases matching TRBD1. The J segment lost 6 bases and the V segment lost 6 bases, leaving 4 bases of the junction unmatched. The germline CDR1 and CDR2 sequences are MNHNY and SVGAGI (reference sequence). This CDR3 is 14 amino acids long. CDR3 DNA sequence: TGTGCCAGCAGACCCGGGACAGGGGGCAATGAGCAGTTCTTC. This sequence encodes CASRPGTGGNEQFF.

The chain combines TRBV4-1 with TRBJ1-2, with D possibly TRBD1 on 5 matching bases. V lost 5 bases, J lost 2 bases, and 18 bases lay in between. This CDR3 contains 16 residues. Germline CDR1 reads MGHRA; CDR2 reads YSYEKL. The CDR3, as DNA: TGCGCCAGCAGCTTTAGTTTAGGGACGAAGAACTATGGCTACACCTTC. As protein: CASSFSLGTKNYGYTF.

This clone was found a few times. The genes are TRBV25-1 and TRBJ1-6; D might be TRBD1 (5 bases). Trimming removed 4 bases at V and 4 bases at J, with 14 bases between. Germline V gene sequence: CDR1 MGHDK, CDR2 SYGVNS. The CDR3 is 16 residues long. The CDR3 DNA follows: TGTGCCAGCAGTGGAATCGGGACGGGATATAATTCACCCCTCCACTTT. It yields the protein CASSGIGTGYNSPLHF.

This chain joins TRBV19 and TRBJ2-5; 7 bases fit TRBD2. CDR1 is LNHDA, CDR2 SQIVND, per germline (reference sequence). This CDR3 has 15 residues. The V segment lost 9 bases and the J segment 3 bases; nucleotides outside the gene matches: 13. DNA for the CDR3: TGTGCCAGCAACAGCCAGGAAGCGGGGAAAGAGACCCAGTACTTC. Translating gives CASNSQEAGKETQYF.